The 17 T cell receptor beta chains reported below all come from one sample, sequenced in a study of cytomegalovirus exposure and HLA in healthy donors. Use of 60 Vbeta and 13 Jbeta primers characterized the PCR. Data came from immunoSEQ multiplex PCR; TCRdb stores just in-frame clones and leaves some out. The sample includes about 130,000 clones, 65% to 85% of them seen just once. The sample consisted of PBMCs. These receptors originate from a woman under 30 in good health and CMV-seronegative.

The chain is built from TRBV6-5 and TRBJ2-2, with 8 bases that match TRBD2. CDR1 is MNHEY and CDR2 is SVGAGI in the germline V gene. Losses at the gene ends were 4 bases for V and 7 bases for J; bases not matched to a gene: 8. The CDR3 consists of 15 residues. DNA for the CDR3: TGTGCCAGCAGTTTCCCAGCGGGAGCGGACGGGGAGCTGTTTTTT. As protein: CASSFPAGADGELFF.

The chain joins TRBV27 to TRBJ1-5; the D is unclear. Germline V gene sequence: CDR1 MNHEY, CDR2 SMNVEV (reference sequence). The CDR3 extends over 17 amino acids. V dropped 4 bases and J dropped 1 base, with 17 bases sitting between them. In DNA, the CDR3 is TGTGCCAGCAGTTCAAGGGCCGGGAGAGGAAGCAATCAGCCCCAGCATTTT. Its protein product is CASSSRAGRGSNQPQHF.

This sequence joins TRBV12-5 and TRBJ1-1, with TRBD1 identical over 7 bases. The CDR3 runs to 16 residues. Germline V gene lookup returns CDR1 LGHNT and CDR2 FRNRAP. The ends lost 1 base at V and 3 bases at J; junction bases unmatched: 8. Here the CDR3 DNA reads TGTGCTAGTGGTTTGGATCGACAGGGATGGCACACTGAAGCTTTCTTT. Protein: CASGLDRQGWHTEAFF.

The chain links TRBV11-2 to TRBJ2-3; tentative D call: TRBD2 (6 bases). Germline loops: CDR1 SGHAT, CDR2 FQNNGV. Trimming took off 0 bases at V and 4 bases at J, with 11 bases between the two ends. The CDR3 sequence is 15 residues long. The CDR3 DNA reads as TGTGCCAGCAGCTTAGATCGGGGGAGTGCAGATACGCAGTATTTT. Protein sequence: CASSLDRGSADTQYF.

The chain carries TRBV7-9 and TRBJ1-2; weak D call: TRBD1 (6 bases). CDR3 length: 15 residues. CDR1 is SEHNR and CDR2 is FQNEAQ in the germline V gene (reference sequence). V was shortened by 5 bases and J by 5 bases, with 18 bases between the two germline ends. CDR3 amino acids: CASSPGIQGWYGYTF. CDR3 DNA: TGTGCCAGCAGCCCGGGGATACAGGGATGGTATGGCTACACCTTC.

There are a few counts of this clone. V gene TRBV5-1 combines with J gene TRBJ1-1; tentatively, D is TRBD1 (5 bases). V lost 7 bases, J lost 0 bases, and 13 bases lay in between. Germline V lookup: CDR1 SGHRS, CDR2 YFSETQ. This CDR3 spans 14 amino acids. This chain's CDR3 is CASSQGEMNTEAFF. The CDR3 DNA is TGCGCCAGCTCGCAAGGGGAAATGAACACTGAAGCTTTCTTT.

This clone occurred a few times. This sequence joins TRBV7-2 and TRBJ1-1; 7 bases align to TRBD1. This CDR3 is built from 13 residues. The germline V gene has CDR1 SGHTA and CDR2 FQGNSA. V shed 7 bases and J 9 bases; nucleotides not matched to a gene: 11. Written as DNA, the CDR3 is TGTGCCAGCACCTGGAGACAGGGAGTGCAAGCTTTCTTT. This sequence encodes CASTWRQGVQAFF.

This clone was detected once. The chain carries TRBV27 and TRBJ1-1; D possibly corresponds to TRBD1 (5 bases). V lost 6 bases and J lost 4, with 12 bases in between. The CDR3 is made up of 13 amino acids. The germline V gene encodes CDR1 MNHEY and CDR2 SMNVEV (reference sequence). This CDR3 reads CASRGLGFTEAFF. The CDR3 coding sequence is TGTGCCAGCAGGGGGCTAGGTTTCACTGAAGCTTTCTTT.

DNA for the CDR3: TGTGCCAGCAGTGCGGGACTAGCGGGAGGGGCAGATACGCAGTATTTT. Protein: CASSAGLAGGADTQYF. The rearrangement links TRBV6-4 to TRBJ2-3, with 16 bases aligning to TRBD2. The CDR3 sequence is 16 residues long. V trimming: 4 bases; J trimming: 4 bases; junction bases outside the gene matches: 2. Germline V gene lookup returns CDR1 MRHNA and CDR2 SNTAGT.

Of note for this clone: The same CDR3 also results from other DNA sequences found in this sample. The chain joins TRBV7-9 to TRBJ2-5; D is unclear. Trimming pared 1 base from V and 5 bases from J, leaving 11 bases between. CDR1 is SEHNR, CDR2 FQNEAQ, per germline (reference sequence). The CDR3 runs 14 residues. The CDR3 reads CASSLGVGIETQYF. In nucleotides, the CDR3 is TGTGCCAGCAGCTTAGGCGTGGGCATCGAGACCCAGTACTTC.

The CDR3 DNA is TGTGCCATCAGTGAAAGCGGGAGGGACGGGGAGCTGTTTTTT. Translated, it gives CAISESGRDGELFF. The chain uses TRBV10-3 and TRBJ2-2; the match to TRBD2 covers 10 bases. V dropped 3 bases and J dropped 7; count of bases not matched to a gene: 2. This CDR3 contains 14 residues. Germline CDR1 and CDR2: ENHRY and SYGVKD.

The chain carries TRBV5-4 and TRBJ2-5; D not certain. TRBJ2-7 matches the DNA end more closely, so the J call is doubtful. The CDR3 consists of 15 residues. CDR1 and CDR2 (germline): SGHNT, YYREEE (reference sequence). CDR3 in DNA: TGTGCCAGCAGTCCCACCCCCGTCTACTCCTACGAGCAGTACTTC. Translating it yields CASSPTPVYSYEQYF.

This clone was detected only a few times. The V gene is TRBV2, the J gene TRBJ1-1; a possible D gene is TRBD1 (6 bases). This CDR3 comprises 13 residues. V was pared by 6 bases and J by 3 bases, with 11 bases between. Germline V CDR1 and CDR2: SNHLY, FYNNEI. The chain's CDR3 is CASSEGGDTEAFF. CDR3 bases: TGTGCCAGCAGCGAGGGGGGGGACACTGAAGCTTTCTTT.

The chain carries TRBV6-5 and TRBJ2-1, with a possible D match to TRBD2 (6 bases). Deletions cut 4 bases from V and 0 bases from J, with 10 bases between. The CDR3 sequence is 15 residues long. Germline CDR1 and CDR2: MNHEY and SVGAGI. The CDR3 DNA reads TGTGCCAGCAGTTCGGATAGCGGCTCCTACAATGAGCAGTTCTTC. Amino acids: CASSSDSGSYNEQFF.

The chain couples TRBV6-1 to TRBJ2-5; a weak D match, TRBD1 (5 bases). This CDR3 comprises 15 residues. Germline V gene lookup returns CDR1 MNHNS and CDR2 SASEGT. Between the trimmed V and J ends, which lost 2 bases and 7 bases, there was a span of 17 bases. For the CDR3, the DNA is TGTGCCAGCAGTGAACCCATATGGGCCCAGGGGACCCAGTACTTC. This encodes CASSEPIWAQGTQYF.

This clone appeared a few times. The chain uses TRBV30 and TRBJ1-2; TRBD1 aligns across 9 bases. Germline V gene data show CDR1 as GTSNPN and CDR2 as SVGIG (reference sequence). There are 13 residues in the CDR3. CDR3: CVRQGDKYYGYTF. The CDR3 DNA is TGTGTTCGACAGGGGGACAAATACTATGGCTACACCTTC.

The rearrangement joins TRBV5-5 to TRBJ2-7, with 10 bases aligning to TRBD2. There are 15 residues in the CDR3. Germline-derived CDR1 and CDR2 are SGHKS and YYEKEE (reference sequence). Trimming at V came to 0 bases and at J to 7 bases, leaving 7 bases not matched to a gene. The chain's CDR3 is CASSLGASGSREQYF. As DNA, the CDR3 is TGTGCCAGCAGCTTGGGTGCTAGCGGGAGCCGTGAGCAGTACTTC.